The rows below give T cell receptor beta chains drawn from one sample of a study of T cell therapy after organ transplantation. Libraries were prepared by immunoSEQ multiplex PCR; TCRdb keeps only in-frame clonotypes and omits some of them. This sample has roughly 48,000 clones, with approximately 94% found just once. These receptors are not linked to any known antigen. The sequencing used CD8+ T cells from blood, collected before autologous CMV-specific T cell therapy. These TCRs come from a human patient who had received a solid organ transplant and had CMV disease. Each CDR3 is given with its conserved first and last residue. Each record gives: clone size, V gene, J gene, D gene, CDR3 protein, CDR3 DNA. D genes are given only for firm matches. The size of a clone is reported for some rows only, either as once, few or many, or as a class for expanded clones.

-,TRBV19,TRBJ2-1,-,CASSIGIQGNNEQFF,TGTGCCAGTAGTATAGGTATCCAGGGAAACAATGAGCAGTTCTTC
-,TRBV9,TRBJ2-1,-,CASSEGGSDEQFF,TGTGCCAGCAGCGAGGGGGGCTCCGATGAGCAGTTCTTC
-,TRBV5-8,TRBJ2-7,-,CASSLYTGDWENEQYF,TGTGCCAGCAGCTTGTACACCGGGGACTGGGAAAACGAGCAGTACTTC
-,TRBV5-6,TRBJ1-1,-,CASSFLTGVNTEAFF,TGTGCCAGCAGCTTCCTGACAGGAGTGAACACTGAAGCTTTCTTT
-,TRBV13,TRBJ1-6,-,CASSIDRNNSPLHF,TGTGCCAGCAGCATAGACAGGAATAATTCACCCCTCCACTTT
-,TRBV6-5,TRBJ2-2,TRBD1,CASSFSGTGVTGELFF,TGTGCCAGCAGTTTCTCCGGGACAGGGGTCACCGGGGAGCTGTTTTTT
-,TRBV9,TRBJ2-7,-,CASSVAEGAGVYEQYF,TGTGCCAGCAGCGTAGCTGAAGGGGCGGGTGTCTACGAGCAGTACTTC
-,TRBV30,TRBJ2-7,-,CAWTGRSRNLPYEQYF,TGTGCCTGGACGGGGCGCTCCCGCAATTTGCCCTACGAGCAGTACTTC
-,TRBV11-2,TRBJ2-5,TRBD1,CASSFSGTEETQYF,TGTGCCAGCAGCTTTTCCGGGACAGAAGAGACCCAGTACTTC
-,TRBV19,TRBJ1-2,TRBD1,CASSIDRESHGYTF,TGTGCCAGTAGTATTGACAGGGAGTCTCATGGCTACACCTTC
-,TRBV9,TRBJ1-5,-,CASSVGGGNNQPQHF,TGTGCCAGCAGCGTAGGTGGGGGGAACAATCAGCCCCAGCATTTT
once,TRBV19,TRBJ2-1,-,CASIRTASNEQFF,TGTGCCAGTATTAGGACTGCATCCAATGAGCAGTTCTTC
-,TRBV19,TRBJ1-5,-,CASRVGFGQPQHF,TGTGCCAGTAGGGTCGGGTTCGGCCAGCCCCAGCATTTT
-,TRBV15,TRBJ2-7,-,CATSREIRGVEQYF,TGTGCCACCAGCAGAGAGATCAGGGGGGTCGAGCAGTACTTC
-,TRBV4-1,TRBJ2-3,-,CASSQERLLAQYF,TGCGCCAGCAGCCAAGAAAGACTATTGGCGCAGTATTTT
-,TRBV27,TRBJ2-2,-,CASSYGVNTGELFF,TGTGCCAGCAGTTATGGCGTGAACACCGGGGAGCTGTTTTTT
-,TRBV21-1,TRBJ2-1,-,CASTSGRQYNEQFF,TGTGCCAGCACTTCAGGTAGACAATACAATGAGCAGTTCTTC
-,TRBV5-1,TRBJ2-2,TRBD2,CASSSASGRARNTGELFF,TGCGCCAGCAGCTCCGCTAGCGGGAGGGCCAGAAACACCGGGGAGCTGTTTTTT
-,TRBV5-6,TRBJ2-5,TRBD1,CASSFGDSKETQYF,TGTGCCAGCAGCTTTGGGGACAGCAAAGAGACCCAGTACTTC
-,TRBV7-9,TRBJ1-2,-,CASSLARDSLRNGYTF,TGTGCCAGCAGCTTAGCACGGGACTCCCTGAGGAATGGCTACACCTTC
-,TRBV27,TRBJ2-1,-,CASSLGDREFF,TGTGCCAGCAGTTTAGGGGACCGGGAGTTCTTC
-,TRBV6-5,TRBJ1-1,-,CASSYSDRNGEGFF,TGTGCCAGCAGTTACTCAGACAGGAACGGCGAGGGTTTCTTT
-,TRBV14,TRBJ1-1,-,CASSQETNSPLEAFF,TGTGCCAGCAGCCAAGAAACGAATTCCCCCCTTGAAGCTTTCTTT
-,TRBV4-3,TRBJ1-1,TRBD1,CASSQPGTANTEAFF,TGCGCCAGCAGCCAACCTGGGACAGCTAACACTGAAGCTTTCTTT
-,TRBV4-2,TRBJ1-2,-,CASSQNRFRHSGDYGYTF,TGTGCCAGCAGCCAAAACAGGTTCAGGCATTCCGGGGACTATGGCTACACCTTC
-,TRBV6-5,TRBJ2-1,TRBD2,CASTTSGRFENEQFF,TGTGCCAGCACGACTAGCGGGAGGTTTGAGAATGAGCAGTTCTTC
-,TRBV6-5,TRBJ2-1,-,CASSYSGGYYNEQFF,TGTGCCAGCAGTTACTCCGGGGGTTACTACAATGAGCAGTTCTTC
-,TRBV7-6,TRBJ2-2,-,CASSPTRTGELFF,TGTGCCAGCAGCCCAACTAGAACCGGGGAGCTGTTTTTT
-,TRBV5-1,TRBJ1-4,-,CASSDWPGVGEKLFF,TGCGCCAGCAGCGACTGGCCCGGGGTCGGTGAAAAACTGTTTTTT
-,TRBV4-2,TRBJ1-2,-,CASSQEHLTGASNYGYTF,TGTGCCAGCAGCCAGGAACATCTTACAGGTGCTAGTAACTATGGCTACACCTTC
-,TRBV6-1,TRBJ1-3,-,CASSERMQGPRALSGNTIYF,TGTGCCAGCAGTGAACGGATGCAGGGGCCGCGCGCCCTCTCTGGAAACACCATATATTTT
-,TRBV7-9,TRBJ2-1,TRBD2,CASSFPRVAGENEQFF,TGTGCCAGCAGCTTTCCTCGGGTAGCGGGGGAAAATGAGCAGTTCTTC
-,TRBV5-1,TRBJ2-7,TRBD2,CASQPGAGGPYEQYF,TGCGCCAGCCAACCTGGGGCGGGAGGACCCTACGAGCAGTACTTC
-,TRBV15,TRBJ2-2,-,CATSVTENTGELFF,TGTGCCACCTCCGTGACCGAGAACACCGGGGAGCTGTTTTTT
-,TRBV29-1,TRBJ2-7,-,CSAAVASSYEQYF,TGCAGCGCTGCGGTTGCGTCCTCCTACGAGCAGTACTTC
-,TRBV11-3,TRBJ1-5,TRBD1,CASSKGQGADQPQHF,TGTGCCAGCAGCAAAGGACAGGGGGCGGATCAGCCCCAGCATTTT
-,TRBV7-2,TRBJ1-1,-,CASSSLGGGRTEAFF,TGTGCCAGCAGCTCCCTTGGGGGAGGGAGGACTGAAGCTTTCTTT
-,TRBV19,TRBJ1-5,-,CASSMAGNQPQHF,TGTGCCAGTAGTATGGCTGGGAATCAGCCCCAGCATTTT
once,TRBV27,TRBJ2-3,-,CASSSLDTQYF,TGTGCCAGCAGTTCTTTAGATACGCAGTATTTT
-,TRBV7-9,TRBJ2-2,-,CASSLGHYTGELFF,TGTGCCAGCAGCTTGGGACACTACACCGGGGAGCTGTTTTTT
-,TRBV7-9,TRBJ1-1,TRBD1,CASSPRQGGNTEAFF,TGTGCCAGCAGCCCTCGACAGGGGGGGAACACTGAAGCTTTCTTT